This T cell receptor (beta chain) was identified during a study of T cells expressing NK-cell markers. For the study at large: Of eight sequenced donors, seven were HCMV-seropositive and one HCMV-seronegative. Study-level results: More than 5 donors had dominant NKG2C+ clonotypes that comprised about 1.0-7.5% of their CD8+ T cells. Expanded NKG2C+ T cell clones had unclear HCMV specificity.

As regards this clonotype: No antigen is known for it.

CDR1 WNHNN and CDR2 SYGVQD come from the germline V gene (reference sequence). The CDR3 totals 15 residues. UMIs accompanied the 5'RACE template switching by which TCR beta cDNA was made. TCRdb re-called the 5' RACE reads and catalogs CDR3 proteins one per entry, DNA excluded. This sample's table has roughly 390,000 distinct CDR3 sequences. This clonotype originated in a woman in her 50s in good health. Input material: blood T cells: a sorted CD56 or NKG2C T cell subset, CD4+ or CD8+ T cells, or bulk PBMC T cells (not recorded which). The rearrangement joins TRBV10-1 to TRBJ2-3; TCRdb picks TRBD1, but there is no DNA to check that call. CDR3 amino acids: CASSPGTGQADTQYF.